This T cell receptor (beta chain) appears in the sequencing data of a study of graft-versus-host responses after intestinal transplantation. About the research overall: As for transplant type, recipients had multivisceral, liver-intestinal, or isolated intestinal grafts. Recipients were all induced with anti-thymocyte globulin, then given tacrolimus and steroids for approximately 3 years. Study outcomes and limitations: There were GvH clones found in recipient marrow, and some of them appeared first in ileum or blood.

Points on this clone: Its antigen is currently unknown.

Here immunoSEQ multiplex PCR was the method, and the copy in TCRdb shows in-frame clones only, minus some. The sample includes about 100,000 clones, roughly 87% of them seen just once. Material: unstimulated CD4+ T cells sorted from spleen or lymph node cells, obtained before transplant. The TCR was taken from a human donor who was the organ donor for an intestinal transplant.

The CDR3 region is CASSLWDRSSYEQYF. The CDR3 DNA reads as TGTGCCAGCAGCTTGTGGGACCGGAGCTCCTACGAGCAGTACTTC. This chain joins TRBV5-4 and TRBJ2-7, with D perhaps assigned TRBD1 or TRBD2 (5 bases each). Germline CDR1 is SGHNT and CDR2 is YYREEE (reference sequence). The CDR3 consists of 15 residues. Trimming shortened V by 1 base and J by 0 bases, and 11 bases separated the two germline ends.